This T cell receptor (beta chain) comes out of a study of blood T cell repertoires in COVID-19. From germline, CDR1 is KGHDR and CDR2 SFDVKD. The CDR3 is 13 residues long. Trimming took 6 bases from V and 7 from J; bases not matched to a gene: 4. Authors' processing steps: Using reference gene primer amplification, nucleated cell counts were estimated. The data were produced by immunoSEQ multiplex PCR, yet TCRdb's version contains in-frame clones alone and is incomplete. V and J calls and clone size are as listed in that table; D and trimming were resolved from the DNA. The sample holds 100,000 to 150,000 clones, approximately 83% seen once.

This rearrangement joins TRBV24-1 to TRBJ2-1; TRBD1 aligns across 8 bases. This clonotype was obtained from a woman aged 80 or over with acute or convalescent COVID-19. The specimen sequenced was peripheral blood. The CDR3, as DNA: TGTGCCACCAGTCGGACAGGGTATAATGAGCAGTTCTTC. Protein: CATSRTGYNEQFF.